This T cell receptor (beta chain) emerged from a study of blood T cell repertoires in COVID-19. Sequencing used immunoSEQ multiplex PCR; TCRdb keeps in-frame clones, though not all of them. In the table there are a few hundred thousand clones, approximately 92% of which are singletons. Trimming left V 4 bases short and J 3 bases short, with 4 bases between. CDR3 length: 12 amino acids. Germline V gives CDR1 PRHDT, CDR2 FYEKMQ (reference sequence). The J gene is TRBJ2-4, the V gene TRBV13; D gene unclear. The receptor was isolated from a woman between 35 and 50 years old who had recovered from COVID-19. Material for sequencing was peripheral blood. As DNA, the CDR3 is TGTGCCAGCAGCTATAGCAAAAACATTCAGTACTTC. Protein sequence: CASSYSKNIQYF.